The 14 T cell receptor beta chains below come from one sample, sequenced in a study of shared clonotypes between healthy human individuals. Data came from immunoSEQ multiplex PCR; TCRdb stores just in-frame clones and leaves some out. The table shows around 2.1 million clones, with nearly 97% occurring only once. Sequencing input: naive CD4+ T cells sorted from blood. The subset was: CD45RA+ positively selected. The receptors were sampled from a man between 18 and 35 years old in good health.

The rearrangement links TRBV5-4 to TRBJ2-1; 9 bases are a match to TRBD2. The junction had 10 bases not matched to a gene; V was cut back by 3 bases and J by 0 bases. Germline V CDR1 and CDR2: SGHNT, YYREEE (reference sequence). This CDR3 comprises 18 residues. The CDR3 sequence: CASSSAASGKSSYNEQFF. CDR3 nucleotides: TGTGCCAGCAGCTCGGCGGCTAGCGGGAAGAGCTCCTACAATGAGCAGTTCTTC.

The rearrangement links TRBV12-5 to TRBJ2-1, with TRBD2 matching over 7 bases. V lost 2 bases and J lost 9; bases outside the gene matches: 19. Germline lookup yields CDR1 LGHNT and CDR2 FRNRAP. The CDR3 contains 18 residues. The DNA of the CDR3 is TGTGCTAGTGGTTTGCGGGACTCCCGGACTAGGATGCATGGTGAGCAGTTCTTC. Encoded protein: CASGLRDSRTRMHGEQFF.

The chain employs TRBV27 and TRBJ2-7; 8 bases map to TRBD1. The CDR3 spans 16 residues. The J segment lost 4 bases and the V segment lost 2 bases, leaving 10 bases of the junction unmatched. The germline CDR1 and CDR2 sequences are MNHEY and SMNVEV (reference sequence). The CDR3 coding sequence is TGTGCCAGCAGTTTACCCCCCGGACAGGGATTATACGAGCAGTACTTC. It is translated as CASSLPPGQGLYEQYF.

V is TRBV10-3 and J is TRBJ2-1; 11 bases match TRBD2. Trimming cost V 3 bases and J 6 bases; bases outside gene matches: 7. CDR3 length: 16 amino acids. In germline, CDR1 is ENHRY, CDR2 SYGVKD. The CDR3 here is CAISDLLAGGSNEQFF. As DNA, the CDR3 is TGTGCCATCAGTGATCTTCTAGCGGGGGGAAGCAATGAGCAGTTCTTC.

The CDR3 loop is CASSLRGQGAVYGYTF. The DNA for the CDR3 is TGTGCCAGCAGCTTAAGAGGACAGGGGGCCGTCTATGGCTACACCTTC. The J gene is TRBJ1-2, the V gene TRBV7-9; 11 nucleotides match TRBD1. CDR1 and CDR2 from the germline V gene are SEHNR and FQNEAQ (reference sequence). The V gene end was trimmed by 2 bases and the J gene end by 4 bases; junction bases not matched to a gene: 6. The CDR3 is 16 amino acids.

This rearrangement joins TRBV5-1 to TRBJ2-7, with D possibly matching TRBD1 (6 bases). Trimming took 3 bases from V and 3 from J, leaving 13 bases between them. The CDR3 totals 14 residues. Germline V lookup: CDR1 SGHRS, CDR2 YFSETQ. The CDR3 DNA sequence: TGCGCCAGCAGCTCCTTATTGACAGGCTACGAGCAGTACTTC. Protein: CASSSLLTGYEQYF.

The chain links TRBV5-1 to TRBJ2-3, with a weak D call TRBD2 (5 bases). Trimming took 1 base from V and 8 from J, leaving 14 bases between them. Germline V gene data show CDR1 as SGHRS and CDR2 as YFSETQ. This CDR3 is built from 14 residues. In nucleotides, the CDR3 is TGCGCCAGCAGCTTGCCCACCGGCGGAGGTACGCAGTATTTT. It is translated as CASSLPTGGGTQYF.

The chain links TRBV11-2 to TRBJ1-1; TRBD1 matches 7 bases. The CDR3 totals 15 residues. Trimming took 5 bases from V and 1 from J; bases not matched to a gene: 7. From germline, CDR1 is SGHAT and CDR2 FQNNGV. Written as DNA, the CDR3 is TGTGCCAGCAGCCCAGAGGGACAGAAGAACACTGAAGCTTTCTTT. It codes for CASSPEGQKNTEAFF.

The chain combines TRBV6-1 with TRBJ1-5; D may be TRBD1 (6 bases). The CDR3 totals 16 residues. CDR1 is MNHNS, CDR2 SASEGT, per germline. Trimming left V 2 bases short and J 7 bases short, with 18 bases between. The CDR3 coding sequence is TGTGCCAGCAGTGAATTTGGACAGACCCTTGGCCAGCCCCAGCATTTT. This gives the protein CASSEFGQTLGQPQHF.

V usage is TRBV30 and J usage is TRBJ2-6; tentative D call: TRBD2 (6 bases). The CDR3 totals 16 residues. Trimming took off 1 base at V and 0 bases at J, with 10 bases between the two ends. CDR1 is GTSNPN, CDR2 SVGIG, per germline (reference sequence). In nucleotides, the CDR3 is TGTGCCTGGAGTGCGGCGGGGAGCTCTGGGGCCAACGTCCTGACTTTC. This codes for CAWSAAGSSGANVLTF.

CDR3 sequence reads: CASTLGQLYSPLHF. In DNA, the CDR3 is TGTGCCAGCACCTTGGGACAACTCTATTCACCCCTCCACTTT. This chain uses TRBV6-5 with TRBJ1-6; perhaps TRBD1 as D (6 bases). Trimming stripped 7 bases from V and 8 bases from J, with 15 bases between. Germline V gene data show CDR1 as MNHEY and CDR2 as SVGAGI. CDR3 length equals 14 residues.

V usage is TRBV6-1 and J usage is TRBJ2-3; unclear D gene. The CDR3 is made up of 10 amino acids. The V gene lost 11 bases and the J gene lost 1 base, with 4 bases spanning the gap. Germline V gives CDR1 MNHNS, CDR2 SASEGT. CDR3 amino acids: CAGGTDTQYF. The CDR3 DNA reads TGTGCCGGCGGCACAGATACGCAGTATTTT.

The chain recombines TRBV2 with TRBJ1-1; D not certain. The CDR3 runs 14 residues. The germline V gene has CDR1 SNHLY and CDR2 FYNNEI. Trimming cost V 4 bases and J 1 base, with 10 bases left between them. CDR3 DNA sequence: TGTGCCAGCAGTGGGAGGGCGAAGAACACTGAAGCTTTCTTT. This sequence encodes CASSGRAKNTEAFF.

V gene TRBV7-9 combines with J gene TRBJ2-5; maybe TRBD1 (6 bases). The germline gives CDR1 SEHNR, CDR2 FQNEAQ (reference sequence). V shed 5 bases and J shed 0 bases, with 13 bases lying between them. The CDR3 totals 15 residues. CDR3 sequence (DNA): TGTGCCAGCAGCGGCCCGGGACACAACCAAGAGACCCAGTACTTC. Its translation: CASSGPGHNQETQYF.